This T cell receptor beta chain was identified during a study of technical replicates of blood from several donors. The germline V gene has CDR1 MNHNS and CDR2 SASEGT. The CDR3 is 15 residues long. V was cut by 1 base and J by 0 bases, with 9 bases left in between. The assay was immunoSEQ multiplex PCR, and TCRdb's table has in-frame clones only and misses some. This table holds roughly 92,000 clones, 85% to 95% found once. The genes are TRBV6-1 and TRBJ1-1; a weak D match, TRBD1 (5 bases). The receptor comes from a human donor in good health. Sequenced material: T cells isolated from PBMCs. The DNA of the CDR3 is TGTGCCAGCAGTGAAGTTTGGGGCCTGAACACTGAAGCTTTCTTT. Translated: CASSEVWGLNTEAFF.